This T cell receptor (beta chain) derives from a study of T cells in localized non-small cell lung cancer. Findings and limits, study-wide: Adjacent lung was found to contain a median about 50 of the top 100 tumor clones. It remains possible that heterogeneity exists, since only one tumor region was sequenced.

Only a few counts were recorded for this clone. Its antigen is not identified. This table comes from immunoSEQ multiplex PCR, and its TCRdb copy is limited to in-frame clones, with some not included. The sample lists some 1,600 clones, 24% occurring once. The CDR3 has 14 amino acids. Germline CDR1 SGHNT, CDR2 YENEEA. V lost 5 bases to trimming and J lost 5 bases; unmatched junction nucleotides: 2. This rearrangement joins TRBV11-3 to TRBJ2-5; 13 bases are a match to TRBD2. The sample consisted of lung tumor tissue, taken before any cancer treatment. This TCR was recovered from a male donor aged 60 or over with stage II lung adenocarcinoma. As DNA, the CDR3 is TGTGCCAGCAGCGGGACTAGCGGGGTTGAGACCCAGTACTTC. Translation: CASSGTSGVETQYF.